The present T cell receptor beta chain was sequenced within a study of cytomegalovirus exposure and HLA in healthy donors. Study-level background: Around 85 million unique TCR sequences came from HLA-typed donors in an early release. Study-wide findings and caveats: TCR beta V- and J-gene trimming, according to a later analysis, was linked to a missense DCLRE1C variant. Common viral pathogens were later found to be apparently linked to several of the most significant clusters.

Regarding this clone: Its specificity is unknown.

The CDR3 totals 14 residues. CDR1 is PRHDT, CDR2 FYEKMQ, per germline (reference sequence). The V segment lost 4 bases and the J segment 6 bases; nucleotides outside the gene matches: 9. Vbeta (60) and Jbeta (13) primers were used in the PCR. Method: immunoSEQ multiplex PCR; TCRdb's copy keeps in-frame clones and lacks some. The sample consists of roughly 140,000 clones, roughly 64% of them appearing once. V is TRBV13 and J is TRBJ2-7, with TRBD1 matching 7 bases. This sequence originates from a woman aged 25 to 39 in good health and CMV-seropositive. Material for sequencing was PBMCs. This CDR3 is CASSYPGQRSEQYF. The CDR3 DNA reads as TGTGCCAGCAGCTATCCGGGACAGCGGAGCGAGCAGTACTTC.